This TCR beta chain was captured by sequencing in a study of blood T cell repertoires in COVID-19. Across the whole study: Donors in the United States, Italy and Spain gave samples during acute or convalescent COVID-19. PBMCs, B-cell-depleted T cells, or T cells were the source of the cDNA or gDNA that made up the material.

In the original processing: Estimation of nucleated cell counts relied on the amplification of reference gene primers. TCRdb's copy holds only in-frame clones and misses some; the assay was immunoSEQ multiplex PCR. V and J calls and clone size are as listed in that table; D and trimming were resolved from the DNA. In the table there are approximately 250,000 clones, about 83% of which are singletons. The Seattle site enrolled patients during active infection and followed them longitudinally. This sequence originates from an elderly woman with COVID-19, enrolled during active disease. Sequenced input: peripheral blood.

The CDR3 here is CASSYYDRLEGYTF. The CDR3 DNA follows: TGTGCCAGCAGTTATTATGACAGGTTGGAGGGCTACACCTTC. This sequence joins TRBV7-2 and TRBJ1-2; perhaps TRBD1 as D (6 bases). The CDR3 extends over 14 amino acids. Germline CDR1 is SGHTA and CDR2 is FQGNSA. Trimming took 6 bases from V and 8 from J, leaving 19 bases between them.